The source of this T cell receptor beta chain is a study of blood T cell repertoires in COVID-19. Study overall: Acute-phase and convalescent COVID-19 samples originated in the United States, Italy and Spain. In each case, the material was cDNA or gDNA derived from T cells, B-cell-depleted T cells, or PBMCs.

Under the authors' procedure: Reference gene primer amplification in the assay estimated nucleated cell counts. The data were produced by immunoSEQ multiplex PCR, yet TCRdb's version contains in-frame clones alone and is incomplete. The V and J calls and clone size were taken over from that table, and D and trimming were inferred from the DNA. The data show approximately 20,000 clones, with 83% seen just once and around 48% held by the top ten. The CDR3 covers 14 residues. V shed 0 bases, J shed 8 bases, and the junction held 7 bases outside the gene matches. Germline loops: CDR1 SGHRS, CDR2 YFSETQ. The chain employs TRBV5-1 and TRBJ1-2; 7 bases are a match to TRBD1. Sequencing input: peripheral blood. This receptor was obtained from a man aged 65 to 79 with acute or convalescent COVID-19. The CDR3 spells CASSLGDSLGGYTF. The CDR3, as DNA: TGCGCCAGCAGCTTGGGGGACAGTCTAGGCGGCTACACCTTC. The whole variable domain, filled in from reference TRBV5-1 and TRBJ1-2, reads KAGVTQTPRYLIKTRGQQVTLSCSPISGHRSVSWYQQTPGQGLQFLFEYFSETQRNKGNFPGRFSGRQFSNSRSEMNVSTLELGDSALYLCASSLGDSLGGYTFGSGTRLTVV.